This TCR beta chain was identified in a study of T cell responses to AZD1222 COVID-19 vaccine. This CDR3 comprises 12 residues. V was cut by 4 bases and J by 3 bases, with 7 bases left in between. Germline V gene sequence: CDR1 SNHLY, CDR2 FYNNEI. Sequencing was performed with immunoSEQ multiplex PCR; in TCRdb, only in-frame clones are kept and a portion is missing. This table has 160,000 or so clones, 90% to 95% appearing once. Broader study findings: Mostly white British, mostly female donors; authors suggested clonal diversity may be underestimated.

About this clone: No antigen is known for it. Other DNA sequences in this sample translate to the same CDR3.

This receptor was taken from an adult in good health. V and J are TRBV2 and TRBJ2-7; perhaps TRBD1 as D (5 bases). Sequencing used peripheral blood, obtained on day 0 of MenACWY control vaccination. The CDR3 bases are TGTGCCAGCAGTGGAGACAGCTACGAGCAGTACTTC. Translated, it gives CASSGDSYEQYF.